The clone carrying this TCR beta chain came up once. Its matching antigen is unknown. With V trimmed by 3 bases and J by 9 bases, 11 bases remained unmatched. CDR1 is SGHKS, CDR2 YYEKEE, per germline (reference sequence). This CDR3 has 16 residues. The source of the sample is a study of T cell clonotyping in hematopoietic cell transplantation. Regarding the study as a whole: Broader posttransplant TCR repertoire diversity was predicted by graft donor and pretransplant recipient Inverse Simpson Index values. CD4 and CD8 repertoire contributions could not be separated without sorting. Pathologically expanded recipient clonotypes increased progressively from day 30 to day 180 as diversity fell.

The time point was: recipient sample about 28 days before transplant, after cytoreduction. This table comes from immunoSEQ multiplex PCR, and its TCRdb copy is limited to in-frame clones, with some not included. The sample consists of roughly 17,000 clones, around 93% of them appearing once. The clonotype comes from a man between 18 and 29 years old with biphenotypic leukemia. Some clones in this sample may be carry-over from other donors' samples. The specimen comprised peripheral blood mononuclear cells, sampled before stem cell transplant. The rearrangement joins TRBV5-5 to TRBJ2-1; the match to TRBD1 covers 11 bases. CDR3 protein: CASSYPRTGGGGEQFF. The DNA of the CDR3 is TGTGCCAGCAGCTACCCTCGGACAGGGGGCGGCGGTGAGCAGTTCTTC. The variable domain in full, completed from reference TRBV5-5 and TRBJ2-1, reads DAGVTQSPTHLIKTRGQQVTLRCSPISGHKSVSWYQQVLGQGPQFIFQYYEKEERGRGNFPDRFSARQFPNYSSELNVNALLLGDSALYLCASSYPRTGGGGEQFFGPGTRLTVL.